Listed here is a single TCR beta chain. What this receptor recognizes is not known. Qualities for individual bases were not recorded, and no much larger clone is one base off. CD8 naive samples were CD45RO-negative cells positively selected for CCR7, giving a CD45RA+CCR7+ population that excluded TemRA cells. Donors were healthy HIV-negative adults with no recently reported acute infections or vaccinations. Every donor was a Caucasian adult residing in Nashville, Tennessee, USA. Blood was obtained by leukapheresis, after which PBMCs were separated by Ficoll-Histopaque density gradient centrifugation and cryopreserved in liquid nitrogen vapor phase. Analytical flow cytometry was used to check the purity and quantity of every magnetically sorted T cell population. From each sorted fraction, genomic DNA was isolated and quantified by UV absorbance on a Nanodrop 2000c. V sheds 1 base and J sheds 5 bases, leaving 3 bases between their ends. From the germline V gene (reference sequence), CDR1 is SGHNT and CDR2 is YYREEE. The CDR3 has 11 amino acids, counting the end cysteine and phenylalanine. Solely the CDR3 DNA is kept, with 33 bases framed from the first base.

The sample is drawn from a study of shared clonotypes between healthy human individuals (dated by TCRdb to 2019 to 2021). Regarding the complete study: A couple of women and a few men aged 18 to 49 years were included in the cohort. Libraries were prepared and TCR repertoires were sequenced by different laboratories using diverse techniques, in order to increase sequencing depth and limit assay-specific biases. For each donor, CD4 naive and CD4 memory were each given three plates, CD8 naive was given two plates, and CD8 memory was given one plate. The study deeply sequenced blood TCR repertoires of 5 or 6 healthy adults to estimate repertoire size and the extent of clonotype sharing between individuals. Between about 0.94 and 10 billion PBMCs per donor were obtained by leukapheresis.

TCR CDR3 regions were amplified from genomic DNA by multiplex PCR using the deep immunoSEQ assay. For each cell subset, the extracted genomic DNA was distributed evenly across all wells of several immunoSEQ 96-well plates, and each plate served as one replicate. Each replicate PCR for sorted subsets received roughly 0.2 ug genomic DNA, equal to about 30,000 T cell genomes. Purified libraries were quantified with a Qubit 3.0 fluorometer, sized on a Bioanalyzer 2100, and re-quantified with the KAPA Library Quantification kit. Every immunoSEQ 96-well plate was sequenced on a dedicated single-read 150-cycle Illumina NextSeq 550 flow cell. In the source study's methods: Because the immunoSEQ output held only junctional sequences and lacked quality scores, the filtering could not match the filtering applied to full-length reads. To assign V/J genes and CDR3, sequences were annotated using PyIR, a Python wrapper for IgBLAST v1.9, with IMGT germline references. Reads were removed for weak V/J assignments (E-value above 1e-6), missing CDR3, stop codons, out-of-frame junctions, or ambiguous translated residues. V3J clonotypes were defined as sequences sharing an identical inferred V gene, J gene, and CDR3 amino acid sequence. The percentage overlap between two repertoires was calculated by dividing the number of shared unique clonotypes by the size of the smaller repertoire. Three approaches were used to assess repertoire richness: RTK rarefaction, the Chao1 estimator, and Recon v2.1 estimates of unobserved clonotypes. For all TCRbeta clonotypes obtained by the gDNA method from a few donors, generation probabilities were computed with OLGA. Entries here come from immuneACCESS through TCRdb and include only in-frame sequences with V and J called. Some clones fail to appear in such tables; in the studies checked, an unresolved V gene covers under half of the shortfall, and the cause of the remainder is unknown. V and J calls and clone size follow that table, whereas D and trimming were derived from the DNA. Present in this sample are 1.5 million to 2.5 million clones, 85% to 95% of which were seen just once. The leading ten clones occupy roughly 1% of the sample.

General findings and caveats noted by the study authors: When a few donors were compared, the shared fraction of clonotypes was roughly 5% for naive CD4, over 3% for naive CD8, 2.3% for memory CD4, and less than 0.45% for memory CD8. The small number of donors limited the genetic and exposure-history diversity represented. Larger estimated clonotype richness was generally found for naive subsets than for memory subsets. Sampling was restricted to blood, and TCR repertoires in tissues likely differ from the TCR repertoires found in blood. Pairwise subsampling led to the expectation that sequencing depth would affect the degree of clonotype sharing among donors. Clonotypes shared by all four sorted-subset donors showed higher generation probabilities than non-shared clonotypes. Incomplete sequencing was indicated by rarefaction of sorted-subset datasets, despite the large sequencing depth.

Rearrangement joined TRBV5-4 to TRBJ1-1, with the D segment identity uncertain. The material sequenced was naive CD8+ T cells sorted from blood. The sample's cell subset or site label is to be understood as: CD45RA+CCR7+. The receptor was derived from a man aged 18 to 30 in good health. The nucleotide sequence is TGTGCCAGCAGCTTGTCTACTGAAGCTTTCTTT. Its product reads: CASSLSTEAFF.